This TCR beta chain appears in the sequencing data of a study of T cell responses to AZD1222 COVID-19 vaccine. Study background: Second doses were pooled across both intervals (about 4 or about 12 weeks). Findings of the study overall: Per reports, nearly half of all spike-specific TCRs target regions that are unmutated in variants. Just five to seven AZD1222 recipients tested seropositive at baseline. Most donors were white British, females outnumbered males, and clonal diversity was possibly underestimated.

The protocol was immunoSEQ multiplex PCR, while the TCRdb copy is restricted to in-frame clones and leaves out a portion. The sample lists 180,000 or so clones, roughly 94% occurring once. In the case of this clone: Its cognate antigen is unknown.

Germline V gives CDR1 SGHNT, CDR2 YYREEE (reference sequence). The CDR3 is made up of 14 amino acids. Trimming left V 2 bases short and J 5 bases short, with 14 bases between. This receptor was obtained from an adult in good health. V gene TRBV5-4 combines with J gene TRBJ2-7; D possibly corresponds to TRBD1 (5 bases). The sequenced sample was peripheral blood, obtained on day 0 of AZD1222 vaccination. The CDR3 DNA sequence: TGTGCCAGCAGCTTTGGTTTTCAGGGCCACGAGCAGTACTTC. Translation gives CASSFGFQGHEQYF. Full variable domain (rest looked up from reference TRBV5-4 and TRBJ2-7): ETGVTQSPTHLIKTRGQQVTLRCSSQSGHNTVSWYQQALGQGPQFIFQYYREEENGRGNFPPRFSGLQFPNYSSELNVNALELDDSALYLCASSFGFQGHEQYFGPGTRLTVT.